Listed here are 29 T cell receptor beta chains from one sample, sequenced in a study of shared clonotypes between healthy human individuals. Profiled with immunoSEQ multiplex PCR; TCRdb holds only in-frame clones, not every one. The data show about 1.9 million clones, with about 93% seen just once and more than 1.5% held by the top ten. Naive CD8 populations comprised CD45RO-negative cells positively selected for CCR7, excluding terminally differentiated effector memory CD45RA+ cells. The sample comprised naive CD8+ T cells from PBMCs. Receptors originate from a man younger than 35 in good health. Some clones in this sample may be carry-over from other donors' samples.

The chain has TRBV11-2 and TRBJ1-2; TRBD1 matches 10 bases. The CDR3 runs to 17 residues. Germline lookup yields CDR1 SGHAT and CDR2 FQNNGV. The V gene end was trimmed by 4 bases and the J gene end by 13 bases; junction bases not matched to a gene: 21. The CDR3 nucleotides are TGTGCCAGCAGCTCTCGGCGGGACAGGGGATCGGATAAGAGCTTCACCTTC. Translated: CASSSRRDRGSDKSFTF.

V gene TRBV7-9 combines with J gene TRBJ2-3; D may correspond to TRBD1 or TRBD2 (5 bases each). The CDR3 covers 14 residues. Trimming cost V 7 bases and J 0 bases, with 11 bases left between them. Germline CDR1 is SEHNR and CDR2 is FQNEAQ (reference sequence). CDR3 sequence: CASTPRDSTDTQYF. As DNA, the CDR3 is TGTGCCAGCACCCCTCGGGACAGCACAGATACGCAGTATTTT.

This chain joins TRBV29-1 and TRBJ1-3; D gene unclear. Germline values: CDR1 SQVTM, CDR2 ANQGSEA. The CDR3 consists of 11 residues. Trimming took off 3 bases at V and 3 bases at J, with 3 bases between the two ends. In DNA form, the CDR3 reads TGCAGCGTTGAGCTTGGAAACACCATATATTTT. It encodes CSVELGNTIYF.

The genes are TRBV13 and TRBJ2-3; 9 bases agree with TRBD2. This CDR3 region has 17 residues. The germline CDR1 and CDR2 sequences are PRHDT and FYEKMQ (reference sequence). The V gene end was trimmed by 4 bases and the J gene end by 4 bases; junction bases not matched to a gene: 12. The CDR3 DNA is TGTGCCAGCAGCTCTCCATATAGCGGGAGCTGGCCAGATACGCAGTATTTT. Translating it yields CASSSPYSGSWPDTQYF.

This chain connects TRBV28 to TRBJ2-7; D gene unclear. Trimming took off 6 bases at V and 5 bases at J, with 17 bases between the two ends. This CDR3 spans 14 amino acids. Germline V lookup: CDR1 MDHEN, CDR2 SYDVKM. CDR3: CASRPGVLEHEQYF. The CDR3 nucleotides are TGTGCCAGCAGGCCAGGAGTCTTAGAACACGAGCAGTACTTC.

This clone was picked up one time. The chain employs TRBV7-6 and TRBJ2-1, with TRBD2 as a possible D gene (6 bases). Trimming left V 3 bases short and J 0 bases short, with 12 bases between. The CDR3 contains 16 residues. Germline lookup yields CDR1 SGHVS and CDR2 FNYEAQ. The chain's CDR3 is CASSLYSGNSYNEQFF. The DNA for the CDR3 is TGTGCCAGCAGCTTGTATAGCGGAAACTCCTACAATGAGCAGTTCTTC.

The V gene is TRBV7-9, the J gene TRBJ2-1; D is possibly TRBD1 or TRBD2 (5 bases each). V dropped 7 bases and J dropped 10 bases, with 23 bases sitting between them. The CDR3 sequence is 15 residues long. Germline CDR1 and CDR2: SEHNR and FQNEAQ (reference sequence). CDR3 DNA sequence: TGTGCCAGCACTGGGGTGGGGCGGATGGCGGGCGAGCAGTTCTTC. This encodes CASTGVGRMAGEQFF.

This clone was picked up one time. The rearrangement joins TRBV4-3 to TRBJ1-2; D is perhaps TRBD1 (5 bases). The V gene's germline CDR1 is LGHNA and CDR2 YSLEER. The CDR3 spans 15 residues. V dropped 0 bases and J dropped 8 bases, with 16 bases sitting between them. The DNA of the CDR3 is TGCGCCAGCAGCCAAGATGGGCTCTCTGAGGGGGGCTACACCTTC. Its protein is CASSQDGLSEGGYTF.

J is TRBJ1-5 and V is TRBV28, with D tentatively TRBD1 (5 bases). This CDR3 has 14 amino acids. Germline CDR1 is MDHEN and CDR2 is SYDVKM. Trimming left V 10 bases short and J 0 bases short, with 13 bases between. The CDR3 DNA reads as TGTGCCACTAAAGGGGACTATAGCAATCAGCCCCAGCATTTT. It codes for CATKGDYSNQPQHF.

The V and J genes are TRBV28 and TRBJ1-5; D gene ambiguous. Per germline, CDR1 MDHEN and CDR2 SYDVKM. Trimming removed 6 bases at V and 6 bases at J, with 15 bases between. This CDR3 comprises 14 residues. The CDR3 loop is CASSPGRVAQPQHF. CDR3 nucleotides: TGTGCCAGCAGCCCCGGCCGGGTCGCTCAGCCCCAGCATTTT.

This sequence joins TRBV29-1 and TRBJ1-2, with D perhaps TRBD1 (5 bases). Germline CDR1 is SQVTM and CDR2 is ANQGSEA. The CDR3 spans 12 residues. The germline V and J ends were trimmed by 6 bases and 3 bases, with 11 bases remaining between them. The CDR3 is CSVRGQYYGYTF. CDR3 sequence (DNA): TGCAGCGTCCGAGGACAATACTATGGCTACACCTTC.

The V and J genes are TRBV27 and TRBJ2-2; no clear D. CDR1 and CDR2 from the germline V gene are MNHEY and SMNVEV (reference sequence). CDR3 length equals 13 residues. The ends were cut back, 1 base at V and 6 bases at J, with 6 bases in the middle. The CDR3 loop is CASSLFGSGELFF. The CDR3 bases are TGTGCCAGCAGTTTATTTGGGTCCGGGGAGCTGTTTTTT.

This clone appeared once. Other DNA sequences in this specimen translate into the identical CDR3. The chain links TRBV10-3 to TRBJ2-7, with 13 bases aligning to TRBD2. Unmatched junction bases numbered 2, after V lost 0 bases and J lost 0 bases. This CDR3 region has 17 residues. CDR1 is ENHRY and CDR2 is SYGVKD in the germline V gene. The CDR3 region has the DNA TGTGCCATCAGTGAGTCGACTAGCGGGAGGAGCTCCTACGAGCAGTACTTC. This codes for CAISESTSGRSSYEQYF.

The CDR3: CASGQKGQGANYGYTF. DNA for the CDR3: TGTGCTAGTGGTCAAAAAGGACAGGGGGCTAACTATGGCTACACCTTC. V is TRBV12-5 and J is TRBJ1-2; 10 positions match TRBD1. The CDR3 length is 16 residues. The germline CDR1 and CDR2 sequences are LGHNT and FRNRAP. The V gene end was trimmed by 5 bases and the J gene end by 0 bases; junction bases not matched to a gene: 6.

CDR3 in amino acids: CASSLDRTGPQPQHF. DNA of the CDR3: TGTGCCAGCAGCTTAGACCGGACAGGGCCTCAGCCCCAGCATTTT. The chain couples TRBV5-4 to TRBJ1-5, with 8 nucleotides matching TRBD1. V shed 2 bases, J shed 6 bases, and the junction held 7 bases outside the gene matches. The CDR3 sequence is 15 residues long. Germline lookup yields CDR1 SGHNT and CDR2 YYREEE (reference sequence).

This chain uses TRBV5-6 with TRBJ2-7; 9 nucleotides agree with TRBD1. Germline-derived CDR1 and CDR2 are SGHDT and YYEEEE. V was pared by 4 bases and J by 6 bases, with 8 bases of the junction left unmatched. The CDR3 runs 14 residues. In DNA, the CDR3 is TGTGCCAGCAGCCCGGGACAGGGAAGTGTCGAGCAGTACTTC. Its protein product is CASSPGQGSVEQYF.

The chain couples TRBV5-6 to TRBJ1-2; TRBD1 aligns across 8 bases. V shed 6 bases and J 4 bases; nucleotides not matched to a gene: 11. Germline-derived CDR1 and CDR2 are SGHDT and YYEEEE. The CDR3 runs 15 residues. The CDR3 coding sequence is TGTGCCAGCATCCCAGACCCGGACAGGGCCTATGGCTACACCTTC. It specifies CASIPDPDRAYGYTF.

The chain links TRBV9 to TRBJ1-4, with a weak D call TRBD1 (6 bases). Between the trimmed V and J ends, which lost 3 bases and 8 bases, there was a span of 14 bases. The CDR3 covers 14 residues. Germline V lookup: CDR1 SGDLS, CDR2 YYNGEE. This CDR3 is CASSGDRSPEKLFF. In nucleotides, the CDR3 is TGTGCCAGCAGCGGCGACAGGTCACCAGAAAAACTGTTTTTT. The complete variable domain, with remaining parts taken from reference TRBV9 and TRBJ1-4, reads DSGVTQTPKHLITATGQRVTLRCSPRSGDLSVYWYQQSLDQGLQFLIQYYNGEERAKGNILERFSAQQFPDLHSELNLSSLELGDSALYFCASSGDRSPEKLFFGSGTQLSVL.

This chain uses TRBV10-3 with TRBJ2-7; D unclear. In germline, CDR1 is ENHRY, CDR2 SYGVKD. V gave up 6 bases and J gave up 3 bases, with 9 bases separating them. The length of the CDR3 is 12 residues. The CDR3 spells CAIRNGRYEQYF. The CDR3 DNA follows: TGTGCCATCAGGAACGGACGCTACGAGCAGTACTTC.

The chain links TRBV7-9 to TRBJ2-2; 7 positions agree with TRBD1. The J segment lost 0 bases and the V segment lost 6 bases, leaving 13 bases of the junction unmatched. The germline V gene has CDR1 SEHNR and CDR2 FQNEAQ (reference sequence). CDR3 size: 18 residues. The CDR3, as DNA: TGTGCCAGCAGTTACCCTAGTTCGGGACAGACGAACACCGGGGAGCTGTTTTTT. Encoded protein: CASSYPSSGQTNTGELFF.

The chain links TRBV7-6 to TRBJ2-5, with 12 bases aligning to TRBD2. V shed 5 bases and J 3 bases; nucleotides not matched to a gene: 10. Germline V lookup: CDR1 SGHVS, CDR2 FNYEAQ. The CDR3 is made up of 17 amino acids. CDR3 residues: CASSRTSRLAGEETQYF. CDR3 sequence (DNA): TGTGCCAGCAGCCGCACATCTCGACTAGCGGGAGAAGAGACCCAGTACTTC.

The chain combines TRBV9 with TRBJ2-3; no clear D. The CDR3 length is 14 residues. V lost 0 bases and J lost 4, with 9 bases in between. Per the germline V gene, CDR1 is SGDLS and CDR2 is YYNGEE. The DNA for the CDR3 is TGTGCCAGCAGCGTAGAGGTAGCCCCAGATACGCAGTATTTT. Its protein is CASSVEVAPDTQYF.

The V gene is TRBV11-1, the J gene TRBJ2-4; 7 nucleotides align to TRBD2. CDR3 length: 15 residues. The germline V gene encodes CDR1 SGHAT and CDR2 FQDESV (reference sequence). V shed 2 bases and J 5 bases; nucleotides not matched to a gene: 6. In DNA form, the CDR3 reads TGTGCCAGCAGCTTATTGGGAGGGCCCCAAAACATTCAGTACTTC. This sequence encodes CASSLLGGPQNIQYF.

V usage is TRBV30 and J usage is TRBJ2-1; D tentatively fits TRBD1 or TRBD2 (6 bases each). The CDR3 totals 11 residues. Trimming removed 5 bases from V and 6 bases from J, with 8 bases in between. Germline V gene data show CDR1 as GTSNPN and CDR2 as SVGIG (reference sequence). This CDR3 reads CAWGGGNEQFF. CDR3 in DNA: TGTGCCTGGGGAGGGGGCAATGAGCAGTTCTTC. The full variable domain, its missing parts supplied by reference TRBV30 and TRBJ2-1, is SQTIHQWPATLVQPVGSPLSLECTVEGTSNPNLYWYRQAAGRGLQLLFYSVGIGQISSEVPQNLSASRPQDRQFILSSKKLLLSDSGFYLCAWGGGNEQFFGPGTRLTVL.

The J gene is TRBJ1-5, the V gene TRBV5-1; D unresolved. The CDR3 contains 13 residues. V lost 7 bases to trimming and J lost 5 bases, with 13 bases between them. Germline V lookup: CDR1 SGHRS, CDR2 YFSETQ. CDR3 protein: CASPPEPHQPQHF. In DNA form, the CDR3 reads TGCGCCAGCCCGCCGGAACCGCATCAGCCCCAGCATTTT.

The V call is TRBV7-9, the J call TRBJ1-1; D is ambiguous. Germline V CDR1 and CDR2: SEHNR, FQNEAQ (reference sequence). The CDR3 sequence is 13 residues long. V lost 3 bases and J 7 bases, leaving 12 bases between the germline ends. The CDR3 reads CASSFQSQLEAFF. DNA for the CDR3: TGTGCCAGCAGCTTTCAAAGCCAACTTGAAGCTTTCTTT.

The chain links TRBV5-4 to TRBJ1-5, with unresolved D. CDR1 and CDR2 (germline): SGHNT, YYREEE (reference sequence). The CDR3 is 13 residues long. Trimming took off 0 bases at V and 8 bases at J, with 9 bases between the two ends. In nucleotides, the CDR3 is TGTGCCAGCAGCTTGGCCGTCGGGAAGCCCCAGCATTTT. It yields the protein CASSLAVGKPQHF.

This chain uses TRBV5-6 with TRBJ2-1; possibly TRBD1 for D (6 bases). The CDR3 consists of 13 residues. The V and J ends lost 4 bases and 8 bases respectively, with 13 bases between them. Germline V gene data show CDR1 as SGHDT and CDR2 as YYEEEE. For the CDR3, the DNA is TGTGCCAGCAGCCCGGACAGTTCTGATGAGCAGTTCTTC. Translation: CASSPDSSDEQFF. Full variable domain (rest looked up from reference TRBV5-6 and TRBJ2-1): DAGVTQSPTHLIKTRGQQVTLRCSPKSGHDTVSWYQQALGQGPQFIFQYYEEEERQRGNFPDRFSGHQFPNYSSELNVNALLLGDSALYLCASSPDSSDEQFFGPGTRLTVL.

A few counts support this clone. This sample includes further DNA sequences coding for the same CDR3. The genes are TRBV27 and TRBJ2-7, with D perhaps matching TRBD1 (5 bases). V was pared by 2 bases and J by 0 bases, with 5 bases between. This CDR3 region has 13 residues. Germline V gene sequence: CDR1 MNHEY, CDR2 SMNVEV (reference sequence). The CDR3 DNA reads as TGTGCCAGCAGTTTAAGGGGCTCCTACGAGCAGTACTTC. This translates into CASSLRGSYEQYF.